This note documents a single T cell receptor (beta chain) sequence. V gave up 3 bases and J gave up 2 bases, with 12 bases separating them. In germline, CDR1 is SGHTA, CDR2 FQGNSA. CDR3 size: 15 residues. This specimen belongs to a study of blood T cell repertoires in COVID-19. Looking at the study overall: COVID-19 samples collected from the United States, Italy and Spain covered acute and convalescent phases. T cells, B-cell-depleted T cells, or PBMCs supplied cDNA or gDNA.

Method: immunoSEQ multiplex PCR; TCRdb's copy keeps in-frame clones and lacks some. The repertoire holds some 150,000 clones, with roughly four fifths as singletons. V is TRBV7-2 and J is TRBJ2-3; a possible D gene is TRBD2 (6 bases). This TCR came from a man aged 35 to 55 who had recovered from COVID-19. Source material: peripheral blood. The CDR3 reads CASSFSGLPTDTQYF. The CDR3 nucleotides read TGTGCCAGCAGCTTCTCGGGACTCCCCACAGATACGCAGTATTTT.